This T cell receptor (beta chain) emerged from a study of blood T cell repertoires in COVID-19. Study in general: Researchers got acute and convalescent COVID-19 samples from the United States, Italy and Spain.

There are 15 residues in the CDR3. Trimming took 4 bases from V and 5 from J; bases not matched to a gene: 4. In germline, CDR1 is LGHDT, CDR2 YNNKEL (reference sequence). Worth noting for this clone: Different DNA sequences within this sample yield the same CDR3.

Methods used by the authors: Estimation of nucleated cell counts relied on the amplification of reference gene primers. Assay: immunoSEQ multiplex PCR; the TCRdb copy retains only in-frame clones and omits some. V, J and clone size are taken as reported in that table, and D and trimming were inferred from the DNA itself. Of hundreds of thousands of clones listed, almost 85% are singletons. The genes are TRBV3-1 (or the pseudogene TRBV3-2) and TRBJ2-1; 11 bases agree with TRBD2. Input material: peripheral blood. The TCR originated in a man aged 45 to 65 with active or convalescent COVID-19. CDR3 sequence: CASSPLAGGNNEQFF. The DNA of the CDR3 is TGTGCCAGCAGCCCCCTAGCGGGAGGCAACAATGAGCAGTTCTTC.